This T cell receptor beta chain emerged from a study of shared clonotypes between healthy human individuals. CD8 cells classed as naive were CD45RO-negative and positively selected for CCR7, excluding terminally differentiated effector memory CD45RA+ cells. Healthy HIV-negative adults with no recent acute infections or vaccinations were recruited as donors. Every immunoSEQ plate was one replicate of a subset's evenly spread DNA. In the authors' workflow: Filtering differed for immunoSEQ, which gave only junction sequences without quality scores. The data were produced by immunoSEQ multiplex PCR, yet TCRdb's version contains in-frame clones alone and is incomplete. The V and J calls and clone size come from that table; D and trimming were worked out from the DNA. The sample contains 1.5 million to 2.5 million clones, roughly 94% of which appear only once. The germline V gene has CDR1 SQVTM and CDR2 ANQGSEA. This CDR3 comprises 12 residues.

This clonotype originated in a man between 18 and 35 years old in good health. Source material: naive CD8+ T cells sorted from blood. The V call is TRBV29-1, the J call TRBJ2-5; possibly TRBD1 or TRBD2 for D (5 bases each). The closer fit of TRBJ2-7 to the DNA end suggests the J call may be wrong. The CDR3 DNA follows: TGCAGCGTTGAAGTTGTGGGGGACGAGCAGTACTTC. This gives the protein CSVEVVGDEQYF.